This TCR beta chain is drawn from a study of T cells in Graves' hyperthyroidism and ophthalmopathy. CDR1 and CDR2 (germline): ENHRY, SYGVKD. With V trimmed by 6 bases and J by 7 bases, 6 bases remained unmatched. The CDR3 is 14 residues long. Amplification of TCR beta CDR3 regions used RNA as the template. TCR CDR3 regions were first amplified by RT-PCR with HTBI primers. TCRdb fed the multiplex PCR reads into MiXCR, producing one record per CDR3 protein. This sample carries about 200,000 distinct CDR3 sequences, approximately 16% of them seen once, and the ten largest clones take over 45%. Patients were excluded for uncontrolled infection, other autoimmune disease, pregnancy or lactation.

The sequence came from a woman between 50 and 59 years old with Graves' hyperthyroidism. The J gene is TRBJ1-6, the V gene TRBV10-3, with 7 positions matching TRBD1. The sequenced sample consisted of blood. CDR3 residues: CAISLQGQNSPLHF. The CDR3 DNA reads TGTGCCATCAGCTTACAGGGGCAAAATTCACCCCTCCACTTT.